The 32 T cell receptor beta chains in this list originate from one sample, sequenced in a study of T-cell memory formation after mild COVID-19. Each CDR3 protein is one row after TCRdb ran MiXCR on the 5' RACE reads. Here the sample spans 95,000 to 120,000 distinct CDR3 sequences, 18% being singletons. The material sequenced was PBMCs or a T cell subset sorted from them (not recorded which). The receptors were sampled from a young man who had mild COVID-19 (a few samples of this study predate the infection). Cell type and time point are not known.

This chain connects TRBV11-2 to TRBJ1-5; D unresolved. The CDR3 totals 14 residues. With 10 bases removed from V and 5 bases from J, the gap between germline ends came to 18 bases. Germline V lookup: CDR1 SGHAT, CDR2 FQNNGV. The CDR3 protein is CATTSYNPDQPQHF. In DNA form, the CDR3 reads TGTGCCACCACCTCGTACAATCCGGATCAGCCCCAGCATTTT.

This clonotype turned up a few times. The chain employs TRBV4-3 and TRBJ1-6, with D possibly being TRBD1 (5 bases). The CDR3 is made up of 18 amino acids. Germline-derived CDR1 and CDR2 are LGHNA and YSLEER. Between the trimmed V and J ends, which lost 0 bases and 10 bases, there was a span of 22 bases. CDR3 DNA: TGCGCCAGCAGCCAAGAATGGGGGATTGGGGTGCAAGAGTCACCCCTCCACTTT. Translating gives CASSQEWGIGVQESPLHF.

Note on this clonotype: A junction end diverges from the germline sequence, so it may reflect a read error. The chain combines TRBV5-1 with TRBJ2-5, with D perhaps matching TRBD1 (5 bases). CDR3 length: 14 residues. Germline values: CDR1 SGHRS, CDR2 YFSETQ. The CDR3 bases are TGCGCCAGCAGATTGGATCAGGGTACAGAGACCCAGTACTTC. This sequence encodes CASRLDQGTETQYF. Using reference TRBV5-1 and TRBJ2-5 for the parts outside the CDR3, the full variable domain is KAGVTQTPRYLIKTRGQQVTLSCSPISGHRSVSWYQQTPGQGLQFLFEYFSETQRNKGNFPGRFSGRQFSNSRSEMNVSTLELGDSALYLCASRLDQGTETQYFGPGTRLLVL.

This clonotype showed up just a few times. The chain joins TRBV12-3 or TRBV12-4 to TRBJ2-1; 8 bases are a match to TRBD2. CDR3 length equals 14 residues. V trimming: 6 bases; J trimming: 8 bases; junction bases outside the gene matches: 9. CDR3 in DNA: TGTGCCAGCAGCAAAATAGCGGGGAGGGATGAGCAGTTCTTC. Translated: CASSKIAGRDEQFF.

The rearrangement uses TRBV2 and TRBJ2-5; D might be TRBD1 (5 bases). The CDR3 is 16 residues long. V lost 1 base, J lost 5 bases, and 17 bases lay in between. Germline V gene lookup returns CDR1 SNHLY and CDR2 FYNNEI. The CDR3 region has the DNA TGTGCCAGCAGTGAAGGATTGGGGCACCAACCGGAGACCCAGTACTTC. It translates to CASSEGLGHQPETQYF.

This chain links TRBV10-3 with TRBJ1-6; no definite D call. The CDR3 contains 13 residues. Germline assignment: CDR1 ENHRY and CDR2 SYGVKD. In DNA form, the CDR3 reads TGTGCAATCCGGACCTTCCCGGATTCACCCCTCCACTTT. It codes for CAIRTFPDSPLHF.

V usage is TRBV3-1 and J usage is TRBJ1-2; 7 bases align to TRBD1. With 4 bases clipped from V and 3 bases from J, the junction kept 8 bases outside the gene matches. CDR1 LGHDT and CDR2 YNNKEL come from the germline V gene (reference sequence). This CDR3 is built from 15 residues. The CDR3 protein is CASSRGPGGHYGYTF. The CDR3 DNA follows: TGTGCCAGCAGCCGCGGACCAGGGGGGCACTATGGCTACACCTTC.

V and J are TRBV20-1 and TRBJ2-4; 8 bases map to TRBD2. CDR3 length equals 12 residues. Germline V CDR1 and CDR2: DFQATT, SNEGSKA (reference sequence). CDR3 protein: CSPGGEWGIQYF. CDR3 coding DNA: TGCAGCCCCGGGGGGGAGTGGGGCATTCAGTACTTC.

V usage is TRBV3-1 and J usage is TRBJ2-3; D may be TRBD1 (6 bases). Germline CDR1 LGHDT, CDR2 YNNKEL (reference sequence). The V gene lost 0 bases and the J gene lost 4 bases, with 14 bases spanning the gap. This CDR3 has 16 residues. The CDR3 reads CASSQDLGAAADTQYF. The DNA for the CDR3 is TGTGCCAGCAGCCAAGATCTGGGGGCTGCAGCAGATACGCAGTATTTT.

The chain combines TRBV18 with TRBJ2-2; maybe TRBD2 (5 bases). Germline V gene sequence: CDR1 KGHSH, CDR2 LQKENI. Trimming took off 1 base at V and 2 bases at J, with 11 bases between the two ends. The CDR3 has 16 amino acids. CDR3 nucleotide sequence: TGTGCCAGCTCACCACGGGCAGCGGCTAACACCGGGGAGCTGTTTTTT. Translating gives CASSPRAAANTGELFF.

The chain combines TRBV7-3 with TRBJ2-2; the D is unclear. The CDR3 loop spans 13 amino acids. The V gene lost 5 bases and the J gene lost 7 bases, with 11 bases spanning the gap. Germline CDR1 SGHTA, CDR2 FQGTGA. The CDR3, as DNA: TGTGCCAGCAGCCCCTGGTCGGACGGGGAGCTGTTTTTT. Its translation is CASSPWSDGELFF.

J is TRBJ1-6 and V is TRBV6-5; 7 nucleotides align to TRBD1. Germline trimming cut 0 bases from V and 5 bases from J; bases unmatched to any gene: 4. There are 16 residues in the CDR3. Germline V gives CDR1 MNHEY, CDR2 SVGAGI. CDR3 nucleotides: TGTGCCAGCAGTTACTCTTGGGGACAGCATAATTCACCCCTCCACTTT. Its translation: CASSYSWGQHNSPLHF.

The rearrangement uses TRBV2 and TRBJ2-5; D is undetermined. Trimming shortened V by 8 bases and J by 0 bases, and 10 bases separated the two germline ends. CDR1 and CDR2 from the germline V gene are SNHLY and FYNNEI. This CDR3 spans 13 amino acids. CDR3 nucleotides: TGTGCCAGCCTTCTTTCGTACCAAGAGACCCAGTACTTC. Amino acid sequence: CASLLSYQETQYF.

The chain employs TRBV5-1 and TRBJ2-7, with 10 nucleotides matching TRBD1. The junction had 4 bases not matched to a gene; V was cut back by 0 bases and J by 7 bases. The CDR3 contains 14 residues. The germline gives CDR1 SGHRS, CDR2 YFSETQ. The CDR3 nucleotides read TGCGCCAGCAGCTTGGTCGACAGGGGGCAAGAGCAGTACTTC. This codes for CASSLVDRGQEQYF. The entire variable domain, with the rest obtained from reference TRBV5-1 and TRBJ2-7, is as follows: KAGVTQTPRYLIKTRGQQVTLSCSPISGHRSVSWYQQTPGQGLQFLFEYFSETQRNKGNFPGRFSGRQFSNSRSEMNVSTLELGDSALYLCASSLVDRGQEQYFGPGTRLTVT.

This clonotype was counted between two and nine times. For the CDR3, the DNA is TGTGCCAGCAGCCCCGAGTGGGTCGCAGATACGCAGTATTTT. This encodes CASSPEWVADTQYF. This chain connects TRBV7-8 to TRBJ2-3; D uncertain. V gave up 5 bases and J gave up 4 bases, with 13 bases separating them. Germline lookup yields CDR1 SGHVS and CDR2 FQNEAQ. The length of the CDR3 is 14 residues. Filled out from reference TRBV7-8 and TRBJ2-3, the complete variable domain reads GAGVSQSPRYKVAKRGQDVALRCDPISGHVSLFWYQQALGQGPEFLTYFQNEAQLDKSGLPSDRFFAERPEGSVSTLKIQRTQQEDSAVYLCASSPEWVADTQYFGPGTRLTVL.

The sample holds one count of this clonotype. V usage is TRBV7-2 and J usage is TRBJ2-5; TRBD1 is a possible D gene (6 bases). The CDR3 length is 16 residues. Germline lookup yields CDR1 SGHTA and CDR2 FQGNSA. The ends were cut back, 5 bases at V and 4 bases at J, with 20 bases in the middle. The chain's CDR3 is CASSQILHRERETQYF. The CDR3 DNA reads TGTGCCAGCAGCCAGATACTCCACAGGGAACGAGAGACCCAGTACTTC.

Only a few counts were recorded for this clonotype. The chain carries TRBV7-9 and TRBJ2-6; perhaps TRBD1 as D (5 bases). Germline CDR1 reads SEHNR; CDR2 reads FQNEAQ (reference sequence). The CDR3 extends over 17 amino acids. The germline V and J ends were trimmed by 5 bases and 0 bases, with 14 bases remaining between them. The CDR3 is CASSGLQVRSGANVLTF. CDR3 DNA: TGTGCCAGCAGCGGGTTACAGGTTCGCTCTGGGGCCAACGTCCTGACTTTC.

The V and J genes are TRBV27 and TRBJ2-6; D call uncertain. Germline V gene data show CDR1 as MNHEY and CDR2 as SMNVEV (reference sequence). V gave up 6 bases and J gave up 2 bases, with 11 bases separating them. The length of the CDR3 is 15 residues. The CDR3 DNA is TGTGCCAGCAGCCATTACACTACTGGGGCCAACGTCCTGACTTTC. Amino acids: CASSHYTTGANVLTF.

The chain uses TRBV7-7 and TRBJ2-1; D is undetermined. CDR1 is SSHAT and CDR2 is FNYEAQ in the germline V gene (reference sequence). V was pared by 5 bases and J by 5 bases, with 10 bases between. The CDR3 runs to 13 residues. The CDR3 DNA sequence: TGTGCCAGCAGCCCCGACCGAGACAATGAGCAGTTCTTC. Protein sequence: CASSPDRDNEQFF.

The chain employs TRBV5-1 and TRBJ1-6; no reliable D call. Germline loops: CDR1 SGHRS, CDR2 YFSETQ. This CDR3 is built from 14 residues. Trimming removed 5 bases at V and 7 bases at J, with 13 bases between. The CDR3 DNA is TGCGCCAGCAGACCTGCCGGGTTCAATTCACCCCTCCACTTT. Amino acid sequence: CASRPAGFNSPLHF.

In its sample, this clonotype was seen a few times. The chain uses TRBV5-1 and TRBJ2-3, with D tentatively TRBD2 (5 bases). The CDR3 spans 16 residues. Trimming pared 3 bases from V and 4 bases from J, leaving 18 bases between. Germline CDR1 is SGHRS and CDR2 is YFSETQ. The CDR3 DNA sequence: TGCGCCAGCAGCTCGGGCGTGGCGGTCGGGGCAGATACGCAGTATTTT. Translating it yields CASSSGVAVGADTQYF.

This clonotype was counted a few times. The chain employs TRBV6-1 and TRBJ1-2; D gene uncertain. This CDR3 region has 14 residues. V was trimmed by 6 bases and J by 6 bases, leaving 17 bases between them. Germline V gene sequence: CDR1 MNHNS, CDR2 SASEGT. The CDR3 DNA follows: TGTGCCAGCAGGGGCGACCTGCTTAATAATGGCTACACCTTC. Protein product: CASRGDLLNNGYTF.

This clonotype was picked up many times. The gene calls are TRBV6-2 or TRBV6-3 and TRBJ2-5; D is possibly TRBD1 or TRBD2 (5 bases each). The CDR3 is made up of 13 amino acids. V was cut by 5 bases and J by 1 base, with 8 bases left in between. CDR1 and CDR2 from the germline V gene are MNHEY and SVGEGT. CDR3 protein: CASSDGAQETQYF. CDR3 sequence (DNA): TGTGCCAGCAGTGACGGGGCCCAAGAGACCCAGTACTTC.

The chain joins TRBV7-2 to TRBJ2-6; D possibly corresponds to TRBD1 (7 bases). The CDR3 is 18 residues long. Germline V gives CDR1 SGHTA, CDR2 FQGNSA. V was trimmed by 5 bases and J by 0 bases, leaving 17 bases between them. The CDR3 reads CASSPEGAGSSGANVLTF. In DNA form, the CDR3 reads TGTGCCAGCAGCCCAGAGGGGGCGGGGAGCTCTGGGGCCAACGTCCTGACTTTC.

The J gene is TRBJ2-4, the V gene TRBV28; 7 nucleotides agree with TRBD1. CDR1 is MDHEN, CDR2 SYDVKM, per germline. After removal of 7 bases from V and 0 bases from J, the junction contained 6 bases not matched to a gene. This CDR3 has 15 residues. CDR3 DNA sequence: TGTGCCAGCAAGGGGGCAGATACAGCCAAAAACATTCAGTACTTC. Translating gives CASKGADTAKNIQYF. Complete variable domain (other parts from reference TRBV28 and TRBJ2-4): DVKVTQSSRYLVKRTGEKVFLECVQDMDHENMFWYRQDPGLGLRLIYFSYDVKMKEKGDIPEGYSVSREKKERFSLILESASTNQTSMYLCASKGADTAKNIQYFGAGTRLSVL.

The rearrangement uses TRBV20-1 and TRBJ2-7; possibly TRBD2 for D (7 bases). Trimming removed 7 bases from V and 3 bases from J, with 16 bases in between. Germline V CDR1 and CDR2: DFQATT, SNEGSKA (reference sequence). The CDR3 spans 13 residues. The CDR3, as DNA: TGCAGTGTTGTCGGGGGGCTTGACTACGAGCAGTACTTC. Amino acids: CSVVGGLDYEQYF.

This clonotype was seen more than once but under ten times. The J gene is TRBJ1-2, the V gene TRBV12-3 or TRBV12-4; TRBD1 might be the D (6 bases). Trimming pared 6 bases from V and 4 bases from J, leaving 21 bases between. The CDR3 is 16 amino acids. This chain's CDR3 is CASSSNPGGLLYGYTF. The CDR3 DNA sequence: TGTGCCAGCAGCTCAAACCCTGGGGGGCTTCTCTATGGCTACACCTTC.

This clonotype has a handful of counts. The chain employs TRBV4-1 and TRBJ2-3, with 14 nucleotides matching TRBD2. Losses at the gene ends were 3 bases for V and 0 bases for J; bases not matched to a gene: 2. The CDR3 length is 17 residues. Looked up from germline, CDR1 is MGHRA and CDR2 is YSYEKL. This chain's CDR3 is CASSHGTSGGSTDTQYF. DNA for the CDR3: TGCGCCAGCAGCCACGGGACTAGCGGGGGAAGCACAGATACGCAGTATTTT.

This rearrangement joins TRBV10-3 to TRBJ1-1; D not resolved. This CDR3 is 15 amino acids long. V was cut by 2 bases and J by 4 bases, with 14 bases left in between. In germline, CDR1 is ENHRY, CDR2 SYGVKD. Here the CDR3 reads CAISEGLPRSTEAFF. CDR3 nucleotide sequence: TGTGCCATCAGTGAGGGCCTCCCTAGGAGCACTGAAGCTTTCTTT.

V is TRBV28 and J is TRBJ1-2; D gene ambiguous. The ends were cut back, 6 bases at V and 2 bases at J, with 4 bases in the middle. CDR3 length equals 11 residues. Germline values: CDR1 MDHEN, CDR2 SYDVKM. CDR3 loop: CASRENYGYTF. The CDR3 nucleotides read TGTGCCAGCAGGGAGAACTATGGCTACACCTTC.

The chain uses TRBV6-2 or TRBV6-3 and TRBJ2-5; D assignment may be TRBD1 or TRBD2 (5 bases each). The V and J ends lost 5 bases and 5 bases respectively, with 24 bases between them. Germline lookup yields CDR1 MNHEY and CDR2 SVGEGT. The CDR3 covers 17 residues. The CDR3 sequence: CASSKGRGPTDRETQYF. CDR3 nucleotide sequence: TGTGCCAGCAGTAAGGGCCGGGGCCCGACTGATAGGGAGACCCAGTACTTC.

The chain employs TRBV28 and TRBJ1-4; tentatively, D is TRBD1 (6 bases). Trimming removed 8 bases from V and 10 bases from J, with 23 bases in between. The germline gives CDR1 MDHEN, CDR2 SYDVKM. CDR3 length: 15 residues. The CDR3, as DNA: TGTGCCAGCGAGGGGGTCGGGGGGTATGAAGGAAAACTGTTTTTT. This gives the protein CASEGVGGYEGKLFF.